The clone carrying this T cell receptor (beta chain) showed up many times. Its target is unknown. This CDR3 is built from 13 residues. Trimming cost V 1 base and J 6 bases, with 10 bases left between them. CDR1 and CDR2 (germline): SGHRS, YFSETQ. Template switching (which added a universal primer site) was used, and cDNA carried unique molecular identifiers. Using its own MiXCR run on the 5' RACE reads, TCRdb lists one record per CDR3 protein. This sample has under 900,000 distinct CDR3 sequences, with more than 9% found just once. The data belong to a study of identical twins. The study's findings and limits: There was more out-of-frame TCR alpha sharing in monozygotic twins than models estimated. Interpretation of the results relied on cross-sectional statistical analysis and not on following the same donors.

These data were likewise used in another study, on yellow fever vaccine responses in identical twins.

Sequenced sample: PBMCs. The source is a woman younger than 35 in good health. The rearrangement uses TRBV5-1 and TRBJ1-1; D ambiguous. CDR3 amino acids: CASSLKEYSEAFF. CDR3 bases: TGCGCCAGCAGCTTGAAGGAGTACTCTGAAGCTTTCTTT.